One sample yielded the 9 T cell receptor beta chains listed below, sequenced in a study of cytomegalovirus exposure and HLA in healthy donors. With 60 Vbeta and 13 Jbeta primers, the PCR was carried out. TCRdb's copy holds only in-frame clones and misses some; the assay was immunoSEQ multiplex PCR. Here the sample spans under 150,000 clones, roughly three quarters being singletons. The specimen sequenced was PBMCs. The receptor set was obtained from a young man in good health and CMV-seronegative.

This clone was seen a handful of times. The CDR3 protein is CASSFATGVVEKLFF. DNA of the CDR3: TGTGCCAGCAGCTTCGCGACAGGGGTCGTTGAAAAACTGTTTTTT. V usage is TRBV7-9 and J usage is TRBJ1-4, with 8 bases fitting TRBD1. The CDR3 covers 15 residues. Trimming cost V 3 bases and J 7 bases; bases outside gene matches: 7. Germline V gene sequence: CDR1 SEHNR, CDR2 FQNEAQ (reference sequence).

The V and J genes are TRBV19 and TRBJ2-3; 13 positions agree with TRBD2. The CDR3 has 17 residues. Unmatched junction bases numbered 5, after V lost 1 base and J lost 4 bases. Germline CDR1 reads LNHDA; CDR2 reads SQIVND (reference sequence). The CDR3 is CASSIGGLAGIADTQYF. In DNA, the CDR3 is TGTGCCAGTAGTATAGGGGGACTAGCGGGAATAGCAGATACGCAGTATTTT.

The chain combines TRBV10-2 with TRBJ2-7; the match to TRBD1 covers 7 bases. Trimming cost V 2 bases and J 3 bases; bases outside gene matches: 4. There are 14 residues in the CDR3. CDR1 is WSHSY and CDR2 is SAAADI in the germline V gene. CDR3 residues: CASSEVGGDYEQYF. The CDR3 nucleotides read TGCGCCAGCAGTGAGGTAGGGGGCGACTACGAGCAGTACTTC.

This chain uses TRBV2 with TRBJ1-4, with D perhaps TRBD1 (6 bases). CDR3 length: 15 amino acids. Germline CDR1 SNHLY, CDR2 FYNNEI. The V end was cut by 3 bases, the J end by 4 bases, with 12 bases between. CDR3 region: CASSDRTASNEKLFF. The CDR3 DNA reads TGTGCCAGCAGTGACCGGACAGCCAGTAATGAAAAACTGTTTTTT.

The chain recombines TRBV25-1 with TRBJ2-1; the D is unclear. This CDR3 comprises 14 residues. The V and J ends lost 5 bases and 9 bases respectively, with 17 bases between them. Germline-derived CDR1 and CDR2 are MGHDK and SYGVNS. The CDR3 reads CASSIRKRSAEQFF. CDR3 sequence (DNA): TGTGCCAGCAGTATACGAAAAAGGAGTGCTGAGCAGTTCTTC.

The chain has TRBV6-6 and TRBJ1-2; 9 bases are shared with TRBD1. The CDR3 has 15 residues. Germline V CDR1 and CDR2: MNHNY, SVGAGI (reference sequence). V dropped 4 bases and J dropped 4; count of bases not matched to a gene: 7. CDR3 region: CASSSRTGVAYGYTF. The DNA of the CDR3 is TGTGCCAGCAGTTCCCGGACAGGGGTTGCCTATGGCTACACCTTC.

Remarks on this clone: The sample holds other DNA sequences that translate to the same CDR3. CDR3 nucleotides: TGTGCCATCAGTGCAGGACAGTCAATTAACACTGAAGCTTTCTTT. Translating gives CAISAGQSINTEAFF. The chain recombines TRBV10-3 with TRBJ1-1; the D gene is possibly TRBD1 (6 bases). The CDR3 spans 15 residues. From germline, CDR1 is ENHRY and CDR2 SYGVKD. Trimming pared 4 bases from V and 2 bases from J, leaving 14 bases between.

The chain carries TRBV6-5 and TRBJ1-4; D not certain. V gave up 0 bases and J gave up 4 bases, with 12 bases separating them. Per germline, CDR1 MNHEY and CDR2 SVGAGI. The CDR3 loop spans 16 amino acids. Here the CDR3 reads CASSYSQRLFNEKLFF. CDR3 DNA: TGTGCCAGCAGTTACTCCCAGAGGCTTTTTAATGAAAAACTGTTTTTT.

This clone showed up just a few times. This chain joins TRBV6-5 and TRBJ1-2; 8 nucleotides line up with TRBD1. The CDR3 consists of 15 residues. CDR1 is MNHEY, CDR2 SVGAGI, per germline. With V trimmed by 3 bases and J by 4 bases, 7 bases remained unmatched. The CDR3 region has the DNA TGTGCCAGCAGTTATTCCGGGACAGGCGGCTATGGCTACACCTTC. Its translation: CASSYSGTGGYGYTF.